Below, one T cell receptor (beta chain) is given with its context. The CDR3 has 15 amino acids. Germline trimming cut 0 bases from V and 6 bases from J; bases unmatched to any gene: 3. The germline CDR1 and CDR2 sequences are SGDLS and YYNGEE. The repertoire was sequenced with immunoSEQ multiplex PCR; TCRdb's copy has only in-frame clones and lacks some. The table has more than 200,000 clones, 80% to 90% seen once; the top ten hold over 1.1%. The sample originates from a study of blood T cell repertoires in COVID-19. Turning to the study itself: Acute-phase and convalescent COVID-19 samples originated in the United States, Italy and Spain.

The rearrangement links TRBV9 to TRBJ2-1, with 10 nucleotides matching TRBD1. Material for sequencing was peripheral blood. This receptor was identified in a man older than 75 with acute or convalescent COVID-19. The DNA for the CDR3 is TGTGCCAGCAGCGTAGGGGGACAGGGGTTCAATGAGCAGTTCTTC. Its protein is CASSVGGQGFNEQFF.